The clone carrying this T cell receptor (beta chain) came up a few times. This record comes from a study of blood T cell repertoires in COVID-19. Study-level information: The cDNA or gDNA used as material had been derived from T cells, B-cell-depleted T cells, or PBMCs.

Original processing notes: Amplification of reference gene primers was used by the study to estimate nucleated cell counts. Measured with immunoSEQ multiplex PCR; TCRdb has only the in-frame clones, and not every one. V, J and clone size reflect that table, while D and trimming were determined from the DNA. The sample shows roughly 25,000 clones, around 72% of them seen only once. The ends were cut back, 7 bases at V and 3 bases at J, with 10 bases in the middle. Germline CDR1 GTSNPN, CDR2 SVGIG (reference sequence). There are 11 residues in the CDR3. The sequenced sample consisted of peripheral blood. This chain connects TRBV30 to TRBJ2-7, with D possibly being TRBD1 (5 bases). The origin of this receptor is a woman of 80 years or more with acute or convalescent COVID-19. CDR3 DNA: TGTGCCTTGACAGAGAGCTACGAGCAGTACTTC. Encoded protein: CALTESYEQYF.